This entry lists 7 T cell receptor beta chains sequenced from one sample in a study of blood T cell repertoires in COVID-19. Sequencing was performed with immunoSEQ multiplex PCR; in TCRdb, only in-frame clones are kept and a portion is missing. The table has 150,000 to 200,000 clones, more than 75% seen once. Sequencing input: peripheral blood. These receptors originate from a human donor in a cohort sampled during active COVID-19.

The V and J genes are TRBV11-2 and TRBJ2-3; the D gene is possibly TRBD1 (5 bases). Trimming pared 6 bases from V and 1 base from J, leaving 17 bases between. CDR1 and CDR2 (germline): SGHAT, FQNNGV. This CDR3 spans 16 amino acids. This CDR3 reads CASRTWGRVGTDTQYF. DNA for the CDR3: TGTGCCAGCAGGACCTGGGGCAGGGTGGGCACAGATACGCAGTATTTT.

This clone was seen just once. The chain combines TRBV30 with TRBJ1-3, with 10 nucleotides matching TRBD1. The CDR3 covers 15 residues. V lost 1 base, J lost 2 bases, and 2 bases stayed unmatched. The germline gives CDR1 GTSNPN, CDR2 SVGIG (reference sequence). The CDR3 loop is CAWSAGTGAGNTIYF. As DNA, the CDR3 is TGTGCCTGGAGTGCCGGGACAGGGGCTGGAAACACCATATATTTT.

This chain uses TRBV7-2 with TRBJ2-2; D is unclear. Germline CDR1 is SGHTA and CDR2 is FQGNSA. The ends were cut back, 5 bases at V and 5 bases at J, with 12 bases in the middle. This CDR3 region has 14 residues. The CDR3, as DNA: TGTGCCAGCAGCCAGTACCCTTGGACCGGGGAGCTGTTTTTT. Protein: CASSQYPWTGELFF. The full variable domain, in which reference TRBV7-2 and TRBJ2-2 provide the parts outside the CDR3, is GAGVSQSPSNKVTEKGKDVELRCDPISGHTALYWYRQSLGQGLEFLIYFQGNSAPDKSGLPSDRFSAERTGGSVSTLTIQRTQQEDSAVYLCASSQYPWTGELFFGEGSRLTVL.

This chain connects TRBV15 to TRBJ1-4; 10 bases agree with TRBD1. Germline V CDR1 and CDR2: LNHNV, YYDKDF (reference sequence). V was clipped by 3 bases and J by 6 bases; unmatched bases: 7. CDR3 length: 16 amino acids. CDR3 amino acids: CATSRGTGAGDEKLFF. The CDR3 DNA reads as TGTGCCACCAGCAGGGGGACAGGGGCGGGTGATGAAAAACTGTTTTTT.

This chain joins TRBV9 and TRBJ2-2; 9 bases are shared with TRBD2. Germline-derived CDR1 and CDR2 are SGDLS and YYNGEE. The CDR3 consists of 16 residues. V shed 2 bases, J shed 3 bases, and the junction held 5 bases outside the gene matches. CDR3 DNA: TGTGCCAGCAGCGTTCGCGGGGGGGCGGACACCGGGGAGCTGTTTTTT. It translates to CASSVRGGADTGELFF.

The chain recombines TRBV28 with TRBJ2-7, with 14 positions matching TRBD2. The CDR3 is 16 residues long. In germline, CDR1 is MDHEN, CDR2 SYDVKM. The junction had 6 bases not matched to a gene; V was cut back by 3 bases and J by 5 bases. CDR3 loop: CASSFRGTSGSNEQYF. The CDR3 DNA is TGTGCCAGCAGTTTCCGCGGGACTAGCGGGAGTAACGAGCAGTACTTC.

The chain employs TRBV6-2 or TRBV6-3 and TRBJ2-5; maybe TRBD2 (5 bases). Germline CDR1 reads MNHEY; CDR2 reads SVGEGT. The CDR3 consists of 16 residues. V was cut by 5 bases and J by 0 bases, with 16 bases left in between. The CDR3: CASSPGVLPYQETQYF. The CDR3 region has the DNA TGTGCCAGCAGTCCCGGGGTGTTACCGTACCAAGAGACCCAGTACTTC.